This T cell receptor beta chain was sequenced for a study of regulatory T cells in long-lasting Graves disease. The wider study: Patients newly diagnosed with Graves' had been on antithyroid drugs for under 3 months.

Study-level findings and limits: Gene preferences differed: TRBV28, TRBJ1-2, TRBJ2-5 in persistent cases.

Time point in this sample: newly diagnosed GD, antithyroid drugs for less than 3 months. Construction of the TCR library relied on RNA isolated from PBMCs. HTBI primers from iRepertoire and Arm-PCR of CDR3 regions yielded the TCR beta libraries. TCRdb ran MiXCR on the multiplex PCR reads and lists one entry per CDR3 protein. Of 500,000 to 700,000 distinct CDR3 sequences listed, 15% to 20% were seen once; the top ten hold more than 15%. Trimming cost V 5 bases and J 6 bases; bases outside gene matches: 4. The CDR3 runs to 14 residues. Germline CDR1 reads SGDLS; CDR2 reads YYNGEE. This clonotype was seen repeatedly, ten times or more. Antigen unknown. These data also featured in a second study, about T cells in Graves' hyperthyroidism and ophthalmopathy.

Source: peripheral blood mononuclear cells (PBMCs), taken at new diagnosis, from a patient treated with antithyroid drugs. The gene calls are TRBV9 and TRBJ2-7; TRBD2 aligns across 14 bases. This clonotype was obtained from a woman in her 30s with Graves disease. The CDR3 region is CASSDGTSGSEQYF. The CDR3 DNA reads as TGTGCCAGCAGTGACGGGACTAGCGGGAGCGAGCAGTACTTC.